Described below is a single T cell receptor beta chain sequence and its context. What it binds is not known. This sample is drawn from a study of CD8 T cells in Susac syndrome. As for the study in general: At blood draw, Susac syndrome patients were therapy-naive, on corticosteroids, or on intravenous immunoglobulin alone. Study-wide results and limits: Susac syndrome CD8+ repertoires were clonally expanded, most strongly in CD8+ TEMRA cells. Susac-specific public clones found in total CD8+ repertoires numbered some 17, and those in CD8+ TEMRA repertoires numbered several.

V shed 8 bases and J shed 4 bases, with 17 bases lying between them. This CDR3 contains 13 residues. Germline-derived CDR1 and CDR2 are SQVTM and ANQGSEA. Reverse transcription used roughly 0.5 to 1 ug RNA and random hexamers. By means of immunoSEQ multiplex PCR, TCR beta CDR3 spanning 54 Vbeta and 13 Jbeta underwent amplification. Using its own MiXCR run on the immunoSEQ multiplex PCR reads, TCRdb lists one record per CDR3 protein. This table holds roughly 89,000 distinct CDR3 sequences, roughly 95% found once. This receptor was taken from a human donor with Susac syndrome. The sequenced sample consisted of CD8+ T cells from PBMCs. This chain connects TRBV29-1 to TRBJ1-1; no firm D call. The CDR3 DNA reads as TGCAGCACAGAAGGTGTTTCCCTCACTGAAGCTTTCTTT. Translating it yields CSTEGVSLTEAFF.